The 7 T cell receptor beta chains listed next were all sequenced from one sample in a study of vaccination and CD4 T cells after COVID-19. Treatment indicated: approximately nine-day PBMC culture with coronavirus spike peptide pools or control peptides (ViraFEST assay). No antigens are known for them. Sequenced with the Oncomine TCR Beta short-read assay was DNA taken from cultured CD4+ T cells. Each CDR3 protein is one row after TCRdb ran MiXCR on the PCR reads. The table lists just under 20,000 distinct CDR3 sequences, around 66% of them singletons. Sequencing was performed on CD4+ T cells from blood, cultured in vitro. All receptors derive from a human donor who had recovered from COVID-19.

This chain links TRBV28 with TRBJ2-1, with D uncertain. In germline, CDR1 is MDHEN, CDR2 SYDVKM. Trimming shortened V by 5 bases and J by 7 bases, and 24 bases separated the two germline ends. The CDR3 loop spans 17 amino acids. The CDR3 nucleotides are TGTGCCAGCAGTCCGGCCCCCGGGTTGGGTCTTAGGAATGAGCAGTTCTTC. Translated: CASSPAPGLGLRNEQFF.

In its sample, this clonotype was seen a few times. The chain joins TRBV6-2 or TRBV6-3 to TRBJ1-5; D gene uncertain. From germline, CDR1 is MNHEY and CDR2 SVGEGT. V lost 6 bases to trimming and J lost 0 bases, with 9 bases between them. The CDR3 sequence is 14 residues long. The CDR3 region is CASREESSNQPQHF. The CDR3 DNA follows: TGTGCCAGCAGGGAGGAATCTAGCAATCAGCCCCAGCATTTT.

The chain's CDR3 is CASKPEEETQYF. The CDR3 DNA is TGTGCCAGCAAGCCAGAAGAAGAGACCCAGTACTTC. V and J are TRBV2 and TRBJ2-5; no firm D call. The V end lost 7 bases, the J end lost 3 bases, and 9 bases lay between the germline ends. The CDR3 is made up of 12 amino acids. Germline V CDR1 and CDR2: SNHLY, FYNNEI.

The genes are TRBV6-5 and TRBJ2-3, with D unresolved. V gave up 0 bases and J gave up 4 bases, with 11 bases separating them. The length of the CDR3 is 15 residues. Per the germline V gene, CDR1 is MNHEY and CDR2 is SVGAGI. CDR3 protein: CASSYSRGSADTQYF. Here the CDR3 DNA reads TGTGCCAGCAGTTACTCGAGAGGTTCTGCAGATACGCAGTATTTT.

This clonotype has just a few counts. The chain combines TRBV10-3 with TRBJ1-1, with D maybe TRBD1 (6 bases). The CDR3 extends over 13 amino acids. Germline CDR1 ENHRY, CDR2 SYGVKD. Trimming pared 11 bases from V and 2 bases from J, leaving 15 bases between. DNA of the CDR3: TGTGCCGCCAGTAGGGGGGTTAACACTGAAGCTTTCTTT. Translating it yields CAASRGVNTEAFF.

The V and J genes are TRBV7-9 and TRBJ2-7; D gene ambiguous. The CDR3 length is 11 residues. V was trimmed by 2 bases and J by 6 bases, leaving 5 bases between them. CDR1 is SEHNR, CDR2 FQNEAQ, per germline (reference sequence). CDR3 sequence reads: CASSLIGEQYF. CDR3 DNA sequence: TGTGCCAGCAGCTTAATCGGCGAGCAGTACTTC.

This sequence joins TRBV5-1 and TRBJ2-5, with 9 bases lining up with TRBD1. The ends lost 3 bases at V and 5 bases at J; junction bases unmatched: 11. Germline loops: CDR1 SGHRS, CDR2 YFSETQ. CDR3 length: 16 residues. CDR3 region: CASSSPQQGAWETQYF. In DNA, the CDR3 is TGCGCCAGCAGCTCCCCCCAACAGGGGGCGTGGGAGACCCAGTACTTC.